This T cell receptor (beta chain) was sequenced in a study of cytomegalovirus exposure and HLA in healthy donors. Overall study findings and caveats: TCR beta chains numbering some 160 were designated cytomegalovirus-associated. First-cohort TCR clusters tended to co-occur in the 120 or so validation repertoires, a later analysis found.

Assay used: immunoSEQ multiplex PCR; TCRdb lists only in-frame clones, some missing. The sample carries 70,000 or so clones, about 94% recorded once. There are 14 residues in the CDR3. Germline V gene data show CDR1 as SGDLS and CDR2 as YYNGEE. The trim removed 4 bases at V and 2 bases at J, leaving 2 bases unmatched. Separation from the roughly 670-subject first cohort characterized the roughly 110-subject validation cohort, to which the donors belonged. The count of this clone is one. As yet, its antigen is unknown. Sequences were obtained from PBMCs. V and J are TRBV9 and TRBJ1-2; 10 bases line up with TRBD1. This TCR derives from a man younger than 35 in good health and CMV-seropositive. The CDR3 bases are TGTGCCAGCAGCCCGGGACAGGGGAACTATGGCTACACCTTC. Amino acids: CASSPGQGNYGYTF.